Presented here are 21 T cell receptor beta chains from one specimen sequenced in a study of control samples from healthy donors and cancer patients. Generated by immunoSEQ multiplex PCR, the TCRdb table keeps only in-frame clones and is missing some. In the table there are about 160,000 clones, about 94% of which are singletons. The source material was PBMCs. The receptors come from a man in his sixties with colorectal cancer.

This chain joins TRBV15 and TRBJ1-4; D remains unclear. Trimming removed 3 bases from V and 5 bases from J, with 10 bases in between. The CDR3 covers 14 residues. CDR1 and CDR2 from the germline V gene are LNHNV and YYDKDF (reference sequence). The CDR3 DNA reads as TGTGCCACCAGCAGTGAGGGAGAAAATGAAAAACTGTTTTTT. It translates to CATSSEGENEKLFF. The variable domain in full, with the rest retrieved from reference TRBV15 and TRBJ1-4, is DAMVIQNPRYQVTQFGKPVTLSCSQTLNHNVMYWYQQKSSQAPKLLFHYYDKDFNNEADTPDNFQSRRPNTSFCFLDIRSPGLGDTAMYLCATSSEGENEKLFFGSGTQLSVL.

The chain uses TRBV5-1 and TRBJ2-6, with TRBD2 identical over 7 bases. This CDR3 region has 19 residues. The V and J ends lost 1 base and 2 bases, in that order; junction bases with no gene match: 12. Germline loops: CDR1 SGHRS, CDR2 YFSETQ. The CDR3, as DNA: TGCGCCAGCAGCTTGCAGGGAGGGTCCGGCGGGGCTGGGGCCAACGTCCTGACTTTC. It specifies CASSLQGGSGGAGANVLTF. The complete variable domain, with remaining parts taken from reference TRBV5-1 and TRBJ2-6, reads KAGVTQTPRYLIKTRGQQVTLSCSPISGHRSVSWYQQTPGQGLQFLFEYFSETQRNKGNFPGRFSGRQFSNSRSEMNVSTLELGDSALYLCASSLQGGSGGAGANVLTFGAGSRLTVL.

This clone was found once. The chain couples TRBV2 to TRBJ2-2; D possibly corresponds to TRBD1 (5 bases). This CDR3 is 13 amino acids long. With 8 bases removed from V and 2 bases from J, the gap between germline ends came to 9 bases. Germline loops: CDR1 SNHLY, CDR2 FYNNEI. CDR3 amino acids: CASRQSNTGELFF. CDR3 bases: TGTGCCAGCCGACAGAGCAACACCGGGGAGCTGTTTTTT.

This rearrangement joins TRBV6-1 to TRBJ1-4, with D maybe TRBD1 (6 bases). V lost 7 bases, J lost 8 bases, and 17 bases lay in between. The CDR3 length is 14 residues. Per germline, CDR1 MNHNS and CDR2 SASEGT. CDR3 residues: CASNPGVMKEKLFF. The CDR3 DNA sequence: TGTGCCAGCAATCCAGGGGTTATGAAGGAAAAACTGTTTTTT.

The V gene is TRBV7-9, the J gene TRBJ2-3; TRBD1 aligns across 8 bases. The CDR3 consists of 15 residues. V lost 5 bases to trimming and J lost 3 bases; unmatched junction nucleotides: 7. Germline-derived CDR1 and CDR2 are SEHNR and FQNEAQ (reference sequence). The CDR3 coding sequence is TGTGCCAGCAGCCCCGGGACAGGATGGACAGATACGCAGTATTTT. This translates into CASSPGTGWTDTQYF.

CDR3: CASSFEANTEAFF. Written as DNA, the CDR3 is TGTGCCAGCAGCTTTGAAGCGAACACTGAAGCTTTCTTT. The chain links TRBV7-9 to TRBJ1-1, with D unresolved. CDR3 size: 13 residues. CDR1 and CDR2 (germline): SEHNR, FQNEAQ (reference sequence). V lost 3 bases, J lost 1 base, and 6 bases lay in between. The full variable domain, its missing parts supplied by reference TRBV7-9 and TRBJ1-1, is DTGVSQNPRHKITKRGQNVTFRCDPISEHNRLYWYRQTLGQGPEFLTYFQNEAQLEKSRLLSDRFSAERPKGSFSTLEIQRTEQGDSAMYLCASSFEANTEAFFGQGTRLTVV.

This chain joins TRBV5-4 and TRBJ2-3; TRBD2 agrees at 7 bases. CDR3 length: 15 residues. The V segment lost 5 bases and the J segment 0 bases; nucleotides outside the gene matches: 6. CDR1 and CDR2 (germline): SGHNT, YYREEE (reference sequence). CDR3 in amino acids: CASRERGPSTDTQYF. CDR3 sequence (DNA): TGTGCCAGCAGGGAGCGGGGACCTAGCACAGATACGCAGTATTTT.

This rearrangement joins TRBV25-1 to TRBJ1-2; D not resolved. The CDR3 length is 12 residues. Trimming took off 1 base at V and 8 bases at J, with 8 bases between the two ends. Germline CDR1 reads MGHDK; CDR2 reads SYGVNS. The CDR3 sequence: CASSEWAEGYTF. The CDR3 nucleotides read TGTGCCAGCAGTGAATGGGCGGAAGGCTACACCTTC.

The count of this clone is one. Other DNA variants within this sample encode the same CDR3. The J gene is TRBJ2-5, the V gene TRBV7-2, with 12 bases that match TRBD2. V lost 0 bases to trimming and J lost 2 bases; unmatched junction nucleotides: 1. CDR1 SGHTA and CDR2 FQGNSA come from the germline V gene. This CDR3 has 16 amino acids. The CDR3 DNA reads TGTGCCAGCAGCTTAGCAGGGACTAGCGGGCAAGAGACCCAGTACTTC. Protein: CASSLAGTSGQETQYF.

This chain connects TRBV14 to TRBJ2-3; perhaps TRBD2 as D (6 bases). V lost 3 bases and J lost 0, with 10 bases in between. CDR3 length: 15 amino acids. Germline V gene lookup returns CDR1 SGHDN and CDR2 FVKESK. This CDR3 reads CASSHTGTSTDTQYF. The CDR3 nucleotides read TGTGCCAGCAGCCACACCGGGACTAGCACAGATACGCAGTATTTT.

The V gene is TRBV3-1 (or the pseudogene TRBV3-2), the J gene TRBJ2-5; D is possibly TRBD2 (5 bases). The CDR3 runs 14 residues. Trimming took off 0 bases at V and 5 bases at J, with 10 bases between the two ends. CDR1 and CDR2 (germline): LGHDT, YNNKEL (reference sequence). CDR3 sequence reads: CASSQDFSAETQYF. The DNA of the CDR3 is TGTGCCAGCAGCCAAGATTTTAGCGCGGAGACCCAGTACTTC.

This rearrangement joins TRBV2 to TRBJ2-7; no firm D call. CDR1 SNHLY and CDR2 FYNNEI come from the germline V gene. V was pared by 5 bases and J by 0 bases, with 11 bases between. This CDR3 is 14 amino acids long. CDR3 sequence (DNA): TGTGCCAGCAGTACCAGGCAAAGCTCCTACGAGCAGTACTTC. Residues: CASSTRQSSYEQYF.

The chain is built from TRBV3-1 (or the pseudogene TRBV3-2) and TRBJ2-5; D uncertain. The CDR3 totals 18 residues. V was cut by 0 bases and J by 1 base, with 18 bases left in between. Germline loops: CDR1 LGHDT, CDR2 YNNKEL (reference sequence). The DNA for the CDR3 is TGTGCCAGCAGCCAAGATCGTGCTTTAGGTCGGGCCCAAGAGACCCAGTACTTC. This translates into CASSQDRALGRAQETQYF.

The chain is built from TRBV6-5 and TRBJ2-4; D is unresolved. The CDR3 runs 15 residues. Germline lookup yields CDR1 MNHEY and CDR2 SVGAGI. Trimming removed 5 bases at V and 0 bases at J, with 11 bases between. The CDR3 here is CASSQTSLAKNIQYF. In DNA form, the CDR3 reads TGTGCCAGCAGTCAGACATCTCTAGCCAAAAACATTCAGTACTTC.

The V call is TRBV2, the J call TRBJ2-3, with TRBD2 matching 9 bases. Germline V gene sequence: CDR1 SNHLY, CDR2 FYNNEI. Losses at the gene ends were 6 bases for V and 4 bases for J; bases not matched to a gene: 5. The CDR3 spans 14 residues. CDR3 amino acids: CASRRAGGADTQYF. In DNA form, the CDR3 reads TGTGCCAGCAGGCGGGCGGGGGGGGCAGATACGCAGTATTTT.

The V gene is TRBV3-1 (or the pseudogene TRBV3-2), the J gene TRBJ2-3; TRBD2 matches 8 bases. Trimming cost V 4 bases and J 4 bases; bases outside gene matches: 7. Germline V gene sequence: CDR1 LGHDT, CDR2 YNNKEL (reference sequence). The CDR3 extends over 15 amino acids. CDR3 DNA: TGTGCCAGCAGCCTACGGGGGGGCCGGTCAGATACGCAGTATTTT. This gives the protein CASSLRGGRSDTQYF.

The J gene is TRBJ2-5, the V gene TRBV3-1 (or the pseudogene TRBV3-2), with 9 positions matching TRBD1. The V gene end was trimmed by 2 bases and the J gene end by 3 bases; junction bases not matched to a gene: 1. The CDR3 covers 14 residues. The germline CDR1 and CDR2 sequences are LGHDT and YNNKEL (reference sequence). The CDR3 region is CASSQRTGEETQYF. The DNA for the CDR3 is TGTGCCAGCAGCCAACGGACAGGGGAAGAGACCCAGTACTTC.

The gene calls are TRBV5-6 and TRBJ1-2, with D unresolved. This CDR3 region has 13 residues. Germline V CDR1 and CDR2: SGHDT, YYEEEE. V was clipped by 0 bases and J by 8 bases, with 11 bases between them. CDR3 DNA sequence: TGTGCCAGCAGCTTGGTCGCTGTGGGAGGCTACACCTTC. Residues: CASSLVAVGGYTF.

This chain uses TRBV7-2 with TRBJ1-3, with D unclear. V shed 5 bases and J shed 2 bases, with 4 bases lying between them. The CDR3 totals 12 residues. CDR1 is SGHTA, CDR2 FQGNSA, per germline. The CDR3, as DNA: TGTGCCAGCAGCAGAACTGGAAACACCATATATTTT. It specifies CASSRTGNTIYF.

CDR3 DNA: TGTGCCAGCGGAAGCGGGCCCCAAGAGACCCAGTACTTC. Translating gives CASGSGPQETQYF. The chain recombines TRBV7-2 with TRBJ2-5; a possible D gene is TRBD2 (6 bases). V was clipped by 8 bases and J by 1 base, with 11 bases between them. The germline V gene has CDR1 SGHTA and CDR2 FQGNSA. The CDR3 loop spans 13 amino acids.

The V call is TRBV9, the J call TRBJ1-5, with D tentatively TRBD1 (6 bases). Germline lookup yields CDR1 SGDLS and CDR2 YYNGEE. The V and J ends lost 7 bases and 6 bases respectively, with 11 bases between them. This CDR3 has 12 residues. This CDR3 reads CASGYRAQPQHF. As DNA, the CDR3 is TGTGCCAGCGGTTACAGGGCTCAGCCCCAGCATTTT.